This TCR beta chain originates from a study of Ad26.COV2.S vaccination and SARS-CoV-2 variants. Treatment specified: 15 to 20 received Ad26.COV2.S at low or high dose, single or two shots; 5 received placebo; per-sample allocation not given. Sampling was performed 63 days after the first vaccine or placebo injection. Here immunoSEQ multiplex PCR was the method, and the copy in TCRdb shows in-frame clones only, minus some. The sample yields over 400,000 clones, 90% seen once. V was shortened by 0 bases and J by 7 bases, with 19 bases between the two germline ends. Germline V gives CDR1 LNHNV, CDR2 YYDKDF (reference sequence). This CDR3 region has 18 residues.

The J gene is TRBJ1-6, the V gene TRBV15, with D uncertain. The source was peripheral blood, collected in a trial of Ad26.COV2.S vaccine versus placebo. This sequence was found in a person between 18 and 65 years old who received the Ad26.COV2.S COVID-19 vaccine or a placebo. The DNA for the CDR3 is TGTGCCACCAGCAGAGATCCCTCCGGCCTTGGCGAGAATTCACCCCTCCACTTT. Translating gives CATSRDPSGLGENSPLHF.